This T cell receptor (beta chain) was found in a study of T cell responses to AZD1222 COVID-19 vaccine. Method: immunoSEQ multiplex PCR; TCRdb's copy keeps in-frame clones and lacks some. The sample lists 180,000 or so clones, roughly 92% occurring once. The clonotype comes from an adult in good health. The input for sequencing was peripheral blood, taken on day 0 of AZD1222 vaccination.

The CDR3 DNA reads TGTGCCAGCAGTTTCCCCGGGACAGGGCTCTCTGGCTACACCTTC. Protein: CASSFPGTGLSGYTF. The chain joins TRBV6-2 or TRBV6-3 to TRBJ1-2, with TRBD1 identical over 9 bases. There are 15 residues in the CDR3. J lost 7 bases, V lost 4 bases, and 10 bases had no gene match. Germline assignment: CDR1 MNHEY and CDR2 SVGEGT.